The rows below give T cell receptor beta chains drawn from one sample of a study of blood T cell repertoires in COVID-19. Assay used: immunoSEQ multiplex PCR; TCRdb lists only in-frame clones, some missing. This table holds some 70,000 clones, about 91% found once. The sample comprised peripheral blood. These TCRs come from a man aged 35 to 55 with COVID-19, enrolled during active disease. Both conserved end residues are trimmed from each CDR3. Not every row has a clone size; where given, it reads once, few, many or a size class.

J,size,V,CDR3
TRBJ2-2,-,TRBV5-1,ASSRTIETGELF
TRBJ1-2,-,TRBV5-3,ARSGIPT
TRBJ2-7,-,TRBV30,AWSEGVGYEQY
TRBJ1-4,-,TRBV23-1,ARWGGQSEKLF
TRBJ2-5,-,TRBV6-6,ASSHNQETQY
TRBJ1-1,-,TRBV19,ASSVHRGGITTEAF
TRBJ2-5,-,TRBV6-5,ASRATGAGETQY
TRBJ1-2,-,TRBV5-6,ASTAGNYGYT
TRBJ1-1,-,TRBV2,ASSEGPGAEAF
TRBJ1-5,-,TRBV10-3,AISADRGVSLLPSHDQPQH
TRBJ2-5,-,TRBV28,ASSLRQSQETQY
TRBJ2-3,-,TRBV7-3,ASSLYVAGGSTDTQY
TRBJ2-3,-,TRBV9,ASSVGLAGRNTDTQY
TRBJ2-5,once,TRBV6-5,ASTGQGARETQY
TRBJ2-1,-,TRBV2,ASSETGEISNEQF
TRBJ2-3,-,TRBV5-4,ASSLRTGADTQY
TRBJ1-6,few,TRBV28,ASSSALGPSPLH
TRBJ1-1,-,TRBV2,ASSPGQTTEAF
TRBJ1-5,-,TRBV18,ASSPGTGRNQPQH
TRBJ1-1,-,TRBV5-1,ASSFGGLGTEAF
TRBJ1-2,-,TRBV4-1,ASSQVPGQDYGYT
TRBJ1-5,-,TRBV30,AWSGGDEQPQH
TRBJ2-1,-,TRBV7-9,ASSRTSGGSYNEQF
TRBJ2-7,few,TRBV18,ASSRMEGHYEQY
TRBJ2-7,-,TRBV12-3/TRBV12-4,ASSSQGYEQY
TRBJ2-7,-,TRBV6-5,ASSTQNSYEQY
TRBJ1-6,-,TRBV7-9,ASSLGWDRIWNSPLH
TRBJ2-4,-,TRBV28,ASSSTRTDLAKNIQY
TRBJ2-5,-,TRBV5-6,ASSWSKRGGRETQY
TRBJ1-4,-,TRBV30,AWSSRGSTNEKLF
TRBJ1-6,-,TRBV7-9,AWKGGWPNSPLH
TRBJ2-6,-,TRBV7-9,ASSWGQGAYSGANVLT
TRBJ1-2,few,TRBV28,ASSPPQGLAYGYT
TRBJ2-1,-,TRBV27,ASSLSLTGSSYNEQF
TRBJ2-7,-,TRBV28,ASSFRAGAQSYEQY
TRBJ1-1,-,TRBV28,ASSANLGQTEAF
TRBJ2-2,-,TRBV2,ASRDNTNTGELF
TRBJ2-6,once,TRBV6-4,ASSADKSGANVLT
TRBJ2-5,-,TRBV30,AWSRQETQY
TRBJ2-7,-,TRBV28,ATRRRQGDIEQY
TRBJ1-5,-,TRBV10-3,AISEGGGDQPQH
TRBJ2-1,-,TRBV21-1,ASSKKLAPEQF
TRBJ2-7,-,TRBV4-2,ASSQDLAGGGEQY
TRBJ2-3,-,TRBV5-6,ASSKAAVSTDTQY
TRBJ1-3,-,TRBV30,AWSVGEAGNTIY
TRBJ2-7,-,TRBV5-4,ASSLGGDSYEQY
TRBJ2-2,-,TRBV5-1,ASSSPGQGNTGELF
TRBJ1-5,-,TRBV6-5,ASSPQGVDNQPQH
TRBJ2-3,once,TRBV5-4,ASSPGGGVADTQY
TRBJ1-1,-,TRBV28,ASSASTTNTEAF
TRBJ1-1,-,TRBV28,ASSFVREGTEAF